The T cell receptor (beta chain) described here comes from a study of vaccination and CD4 T cells after COVID-19. Overall study: Drawing of post-COVID samples took place a median roughly 92 days after diagnosis (range 35 to 161).

Sample treatment: approximately 9-day PBMC culture with coronavirus spike peptide pools or control peptides (ViraFEST assay). ViraFEST stimulated the growth of antigen-specific T cells using peptide pools and subsequently profiled their TCRs by sequencing. Under 2.5 million PBMCs were grown per well alongside about 10 IU/ml IL-2 and 10 ug/ml peptide pools. V shed 0 bases, J shed 3 bases, and the junction held 3 bases outside the gene matches. This CDR3 contains 16 residues. Germline CDR1 and CDR2: LNHNV and YYDKDF (reference sequence). On this clonotype: Its antigen is as yet unknown.

Sequence data for DNA of cultured CD4+ T cells were generated by the Oncomine TCR Beta short-read assay. Cultured CD4+ T cells were the source of extracted genomic DNA. In TCRdb, the PCR reads were re-called with MiXCR into one record per CDR3 protein. The sample comprises nearly 20,000 distinct CDR3 sequences, 35% to 55% of which are singletons, and 3% rests with the top ten. Sample: CD4+ T cells from blood, cultured in vitro, taken after SARS-CoV-2 vaccination. This clonotype was obtained from a human donor who had recovered from COVID-19. The rearrangement links TRBV15 to TRBJ2-5, with 11 bases that match TRBD2. The CDR3 DNA sequence: TGTGCCACCAGCAGAGATCTACTAGCGGGAGAAGAGACCCAGTACTTC. It encodes CATSRDLLAGEETQYF.